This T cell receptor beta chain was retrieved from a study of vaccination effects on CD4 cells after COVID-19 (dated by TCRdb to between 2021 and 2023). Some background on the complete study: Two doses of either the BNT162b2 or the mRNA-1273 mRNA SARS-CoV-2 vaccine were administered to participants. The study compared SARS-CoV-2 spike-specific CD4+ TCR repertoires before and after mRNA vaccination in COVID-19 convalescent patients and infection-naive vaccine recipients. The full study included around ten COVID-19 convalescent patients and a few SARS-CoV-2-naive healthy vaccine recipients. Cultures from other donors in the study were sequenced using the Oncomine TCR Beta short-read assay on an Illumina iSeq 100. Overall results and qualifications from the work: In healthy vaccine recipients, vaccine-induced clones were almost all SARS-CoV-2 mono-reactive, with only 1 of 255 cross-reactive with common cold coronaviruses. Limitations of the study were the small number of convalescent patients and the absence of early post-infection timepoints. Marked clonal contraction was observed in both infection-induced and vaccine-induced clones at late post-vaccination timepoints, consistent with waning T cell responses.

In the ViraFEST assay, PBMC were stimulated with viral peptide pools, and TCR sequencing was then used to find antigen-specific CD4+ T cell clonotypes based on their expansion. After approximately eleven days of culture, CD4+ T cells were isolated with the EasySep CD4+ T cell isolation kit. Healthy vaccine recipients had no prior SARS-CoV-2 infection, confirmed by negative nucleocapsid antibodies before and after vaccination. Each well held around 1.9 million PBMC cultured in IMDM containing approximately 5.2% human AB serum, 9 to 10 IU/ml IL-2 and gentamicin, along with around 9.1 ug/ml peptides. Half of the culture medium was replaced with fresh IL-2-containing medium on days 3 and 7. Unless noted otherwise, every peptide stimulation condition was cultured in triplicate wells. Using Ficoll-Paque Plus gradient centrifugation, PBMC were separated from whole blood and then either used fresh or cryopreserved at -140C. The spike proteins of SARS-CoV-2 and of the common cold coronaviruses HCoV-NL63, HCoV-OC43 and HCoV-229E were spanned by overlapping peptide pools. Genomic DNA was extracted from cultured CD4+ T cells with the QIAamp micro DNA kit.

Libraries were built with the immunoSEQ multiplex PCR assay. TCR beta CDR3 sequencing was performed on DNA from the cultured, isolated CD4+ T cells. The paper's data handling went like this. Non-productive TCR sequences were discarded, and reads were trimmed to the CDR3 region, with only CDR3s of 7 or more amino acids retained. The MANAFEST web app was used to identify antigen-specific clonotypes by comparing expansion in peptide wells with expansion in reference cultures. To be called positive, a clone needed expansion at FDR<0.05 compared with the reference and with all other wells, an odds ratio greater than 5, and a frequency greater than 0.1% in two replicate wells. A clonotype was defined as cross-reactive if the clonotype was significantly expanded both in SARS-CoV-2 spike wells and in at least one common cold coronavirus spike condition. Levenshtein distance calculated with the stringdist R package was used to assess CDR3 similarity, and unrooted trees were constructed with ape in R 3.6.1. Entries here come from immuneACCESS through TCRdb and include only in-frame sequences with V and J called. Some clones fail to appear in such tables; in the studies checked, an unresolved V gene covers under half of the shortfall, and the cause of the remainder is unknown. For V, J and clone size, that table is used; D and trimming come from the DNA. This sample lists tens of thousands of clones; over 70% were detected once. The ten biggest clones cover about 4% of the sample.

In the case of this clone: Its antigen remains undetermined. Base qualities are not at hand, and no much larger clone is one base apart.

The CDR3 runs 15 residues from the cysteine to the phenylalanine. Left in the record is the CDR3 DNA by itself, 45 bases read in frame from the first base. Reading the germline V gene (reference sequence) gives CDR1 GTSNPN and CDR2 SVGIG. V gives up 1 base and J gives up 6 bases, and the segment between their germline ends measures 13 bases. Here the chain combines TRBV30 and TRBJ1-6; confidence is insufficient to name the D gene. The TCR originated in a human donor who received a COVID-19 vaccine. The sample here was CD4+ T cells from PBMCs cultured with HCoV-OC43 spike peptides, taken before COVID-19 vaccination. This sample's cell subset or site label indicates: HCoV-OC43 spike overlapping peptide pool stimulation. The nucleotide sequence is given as TGTGCCTGGAGTGACCAATTAGGGCCTAATTCACCCCTCCACTTT. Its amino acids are CAWSDQLGPNSPLHF.